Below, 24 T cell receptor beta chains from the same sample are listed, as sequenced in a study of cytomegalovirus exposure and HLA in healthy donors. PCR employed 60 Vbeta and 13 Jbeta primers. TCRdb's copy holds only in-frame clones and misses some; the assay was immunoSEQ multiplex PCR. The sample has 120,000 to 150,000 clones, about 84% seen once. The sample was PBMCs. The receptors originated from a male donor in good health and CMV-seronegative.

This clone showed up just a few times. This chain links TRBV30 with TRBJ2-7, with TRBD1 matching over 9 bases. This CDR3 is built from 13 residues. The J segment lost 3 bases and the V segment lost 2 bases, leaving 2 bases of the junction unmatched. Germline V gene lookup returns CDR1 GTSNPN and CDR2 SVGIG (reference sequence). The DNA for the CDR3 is TGTGCCTGGAGTACGGGACAGGGCTACGAGCAGTACTTC. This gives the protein CAWSTGQGYEQYF.

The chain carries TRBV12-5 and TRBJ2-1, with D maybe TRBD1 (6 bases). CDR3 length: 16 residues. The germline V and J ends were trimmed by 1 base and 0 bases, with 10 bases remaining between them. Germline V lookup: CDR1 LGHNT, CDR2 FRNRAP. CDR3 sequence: CASGLGYRDSYNEQFF. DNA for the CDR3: TGTGCTAGTGGTTTGGGGTACAGGGACTCCTACAATGAGCAGTTCTTC.

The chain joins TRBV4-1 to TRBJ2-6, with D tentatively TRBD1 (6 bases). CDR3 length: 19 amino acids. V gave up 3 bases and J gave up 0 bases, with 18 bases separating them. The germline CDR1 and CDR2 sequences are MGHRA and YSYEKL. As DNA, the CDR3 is TGCGCCAGCAGCCAGAGTGGACAGCCGAAGGACTCTGGGGCCAACGTCCTGACTTTC. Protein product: CASSQSGQPKDSGANVLTF.

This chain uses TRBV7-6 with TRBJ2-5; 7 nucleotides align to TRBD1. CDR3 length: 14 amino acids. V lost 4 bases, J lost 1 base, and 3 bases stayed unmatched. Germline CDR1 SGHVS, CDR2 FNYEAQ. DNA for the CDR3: TGTGCCAGCAGCTCGACAGGGCCCCAAGAGACCCAGTACTTC. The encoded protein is CASSSTGPQETQYF.

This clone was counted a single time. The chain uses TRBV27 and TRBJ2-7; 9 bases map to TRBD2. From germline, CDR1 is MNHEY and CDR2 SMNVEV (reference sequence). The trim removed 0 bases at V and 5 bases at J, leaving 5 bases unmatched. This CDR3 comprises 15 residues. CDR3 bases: TGTGCCAGCAGTTTATCGCAGCGGGGGGTTCACGAGCAGTACTTC. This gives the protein CASSLSQRGVHEQYF.

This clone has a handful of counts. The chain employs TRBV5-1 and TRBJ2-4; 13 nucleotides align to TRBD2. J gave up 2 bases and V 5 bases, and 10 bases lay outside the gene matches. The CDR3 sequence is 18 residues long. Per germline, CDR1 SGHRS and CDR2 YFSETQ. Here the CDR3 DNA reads TGCGCCAGCAGACAACTAGCGGGGGGGCTTGAGTCCAAAAACATTCAGTACTTC. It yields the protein CASRQLAGGLESKNIQYF.

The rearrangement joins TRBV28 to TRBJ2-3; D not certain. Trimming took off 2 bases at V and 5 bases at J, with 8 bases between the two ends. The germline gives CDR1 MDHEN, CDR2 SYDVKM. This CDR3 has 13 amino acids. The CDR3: CASSLERLDTQYF. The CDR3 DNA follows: TGTGCCAGCAGTTTAGAACGGTTAGATACGCAGTATTTT.

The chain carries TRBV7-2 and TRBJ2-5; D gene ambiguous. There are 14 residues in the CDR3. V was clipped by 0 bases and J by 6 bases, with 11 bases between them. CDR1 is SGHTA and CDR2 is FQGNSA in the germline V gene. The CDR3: CASSLAATAKTQYF. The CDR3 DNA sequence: TGTGCCAGCAGCTTAGCAGCGACTGCAAAGACCCAGTACTTC.

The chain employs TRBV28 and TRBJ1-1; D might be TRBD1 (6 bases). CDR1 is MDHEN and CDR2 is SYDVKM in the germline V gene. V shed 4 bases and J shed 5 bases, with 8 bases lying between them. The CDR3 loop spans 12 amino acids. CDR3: CASSSQGTEAFF. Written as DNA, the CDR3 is TGTGCCAGCAGTTCCCAGGGGACTGAAGCTTTCTTT.

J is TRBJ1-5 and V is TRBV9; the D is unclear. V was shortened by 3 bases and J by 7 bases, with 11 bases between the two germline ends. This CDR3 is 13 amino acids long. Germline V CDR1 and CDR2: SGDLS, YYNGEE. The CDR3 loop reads CASSATSGQPQHF. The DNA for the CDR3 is TGTGCCAGCAGCGCCACCTCGGGGCAGCCCCAGCATTTT.

This chain's CDR3 is CASSSTSDSPSYEQYF. The CDR3 region has the DNA TGCGCCAGCAGCTCCACTAGCGACAGCCCCTCCTACGAGCAGTACTTC. This chain uses TRBV5-1 with TRBJ2-7, with TRBD2 matching 7 bases. The CDR3 is made up of 16 amino acids. The V gene end was trimmed by 3 bases and the J gene end by 0 bases; junction bases not matched to a gene: 9. Germline assignment: CDR1 SGHRS and CDR2 YFSETQ.

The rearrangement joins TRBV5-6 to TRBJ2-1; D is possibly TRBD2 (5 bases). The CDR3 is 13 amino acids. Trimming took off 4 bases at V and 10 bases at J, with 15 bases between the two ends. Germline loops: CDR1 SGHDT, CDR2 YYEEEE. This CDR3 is CASSPRAVFEQFF. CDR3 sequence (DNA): TGTGCCAGCAGCCCCCGAGCGGTATTCGAGCAGTTCTTC.

The CDR3 region has the DNA TGTGCCACCAGCAGCCCGGCAGGTTTAGGTACAGGTTTCTTT. Translated, it gives CATSSPAGLGTGFF. The chain joins TRBV15 to TRBJ1-1; possible D gene TRBD1, 5 bases. CDR3 length: 14 residues. V was pared by 3 bases and J by 13 bases, with 21 bases between. Germline lookup yields CDR1 LNHNV and CDR2 YYDKDF (reference sequence).

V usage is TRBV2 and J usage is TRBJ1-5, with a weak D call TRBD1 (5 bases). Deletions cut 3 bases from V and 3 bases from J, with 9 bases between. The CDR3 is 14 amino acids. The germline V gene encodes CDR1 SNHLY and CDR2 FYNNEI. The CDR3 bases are TGTGCCAGCAGTGACCTAGGGGACAATCAGCCCCAGCATTTT. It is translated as CASSDLGDNQPQHF.

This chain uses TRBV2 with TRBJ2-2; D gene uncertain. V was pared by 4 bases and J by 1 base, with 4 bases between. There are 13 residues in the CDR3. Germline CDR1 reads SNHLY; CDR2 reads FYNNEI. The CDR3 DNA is TGTGCCAGCAGTGTTCTGAACACCGGGGAGCTGTTTTTT. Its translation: CASSVLNTGELFF. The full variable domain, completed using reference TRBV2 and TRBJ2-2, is EPEVTQTPSHQVTQMGQEVILRCVPISNHLYFYWYRQILGQKVEFLVSFYNNEISEKSEIFDDQFSVERPDGSNFTLKIRSTKLEDSAMYFCASSVLNTGELFFGEGSRLTVL.

The CDR3, as DNA: TGTGCCAGCAGCCCGGACAGGAGCTCTGGAAACACCATATATTTT. This codes for CASSPDRSSGNTIYF. The rearrangement uses TRBV7-6 and TRBJ1-3, with 7 positions matching TRBD1. Looked up from germline, CDR1 is SGHVS and CDR2 is FNYEAQ. The V segment lost 5 bases and the J segment 0 bases; nucleotides outside the gene matches: 4. The length of the CDR3 is 15 residues.

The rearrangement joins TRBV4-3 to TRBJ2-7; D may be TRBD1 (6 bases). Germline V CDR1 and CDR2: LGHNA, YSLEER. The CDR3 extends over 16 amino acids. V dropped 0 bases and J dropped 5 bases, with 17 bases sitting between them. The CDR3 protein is CASSQEGTDSSHEQYF. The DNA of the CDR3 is TGCGCCAGCAGCCAAGAAGGAACGGACAGTTCCCACGAGCAGTACTTC.

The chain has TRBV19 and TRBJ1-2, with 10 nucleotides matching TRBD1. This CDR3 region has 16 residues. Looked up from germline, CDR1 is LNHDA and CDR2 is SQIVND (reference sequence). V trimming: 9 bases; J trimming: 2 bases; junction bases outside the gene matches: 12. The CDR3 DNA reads TGTGCCAGCACCGGGACAGGGGCCAGAAGGAACTATGGCTACACCTTC. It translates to CASTGTGARRNYGYTF.

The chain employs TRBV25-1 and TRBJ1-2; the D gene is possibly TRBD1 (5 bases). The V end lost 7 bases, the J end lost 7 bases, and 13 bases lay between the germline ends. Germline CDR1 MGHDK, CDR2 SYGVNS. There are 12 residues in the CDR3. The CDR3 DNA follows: TGTGCCAGCAAGGGGCAGGTTGGTGGCTACACCTTC. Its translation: CASKGQVGGYTF.

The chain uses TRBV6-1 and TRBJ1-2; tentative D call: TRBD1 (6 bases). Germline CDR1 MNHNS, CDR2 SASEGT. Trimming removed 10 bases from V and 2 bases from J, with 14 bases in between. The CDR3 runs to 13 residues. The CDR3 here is CATRDTINYGYTF. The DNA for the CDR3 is TGTGCCACCCGGGACACTATAAACTATGGCTACACCTTC.

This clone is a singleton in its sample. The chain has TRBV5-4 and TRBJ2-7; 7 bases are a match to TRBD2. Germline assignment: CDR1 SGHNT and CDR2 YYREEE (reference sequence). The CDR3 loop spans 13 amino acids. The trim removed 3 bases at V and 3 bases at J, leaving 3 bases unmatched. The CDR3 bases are TGTGCCAGCAGCTCCGGGACTAACTACGAGCAGTACTTC. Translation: CASSSGTNYEQYF. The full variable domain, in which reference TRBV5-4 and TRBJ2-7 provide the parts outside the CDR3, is ETGVTQSPTHLIKTRGQQVTLRCSSQSGHNTVSWYQQALGQGPQFIFQYYREEENGRGNFPPRFSGLQFPNYSSELNVNALELDDSALYLCASSSGTNYEQYFGPGTRLTVT.

CDR3 DNA: TGTGCCAGCAGCTTAGGAGTGGGGCGGCCGTACGAGCAGTACTTC. Its translation is CASSLGVGRPYEQYF. The rearrangement uses TRBV7-8 and TRBJ2-5; D may be TRBD1 (5 bases). Near its end, the DNA agrees better with TRBJ2-7, so the J call may be wrong. There are 15 residues in the CDR3. CDR1 SGHVS and CDR2 FQNEAQ come from the germline V gene.

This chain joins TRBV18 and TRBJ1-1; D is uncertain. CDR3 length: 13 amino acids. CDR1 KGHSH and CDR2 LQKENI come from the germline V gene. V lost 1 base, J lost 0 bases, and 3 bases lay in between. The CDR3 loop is CASSPLLNTEAFF. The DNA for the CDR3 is TGTGCCAGCTCACCACTATTGAACACTGAAGCTTTCTTT.

This chain's CDR3 is CASSLTSGNEQYF. The CDR3 DNA sequence: TGTGCCAGCAGCTTGACTAGCGGGAACGAGCAGTACTTC. V is TRBV7-9 and J is TRBJ2-7; 11 bases fit TRBD2. After removal of 3 bases from V and 5 bases from J, the junction contained 0 bases not matched to a gene. CDR1 is SEHNR, CDR2 FQNEAQ, per germline (reference sequence). The CDR3 covers 13 residues.